The TCR beta chain under discussion was sequenced for a study of human T cells and chemical hapten exposure. Findings and caveats of the study: Unchanged with DPC sensitization were TCRs above 1 in 1000 frequency.

The time point: patch test 2, 6 weeks after DPC sensitization. Treatment defined: therapeutic diphenylcyclopropenone sensitization with weekly scalp DPC. Germline CDR1 reads LGHNA; CDR2 reads YSLEER. V lost 7 bases and J lost 3, with 10 bases in between. The CDR3 contains 13 residues. Within the library, unique molecular identifiers were attached to each individual cDNA molecule. TCRdb independently ran MiXCR on the RACE reads; one entry per CDR3 protein. The data show about 400,000 distinct CDR3 sequences, with about 6.9% seen just once and around 5.6% held by the top ten. This clonotype has a count of ten or more. Its cognate antigen is unknown.

The chain couples TRBV4-3 to TRBJ1-5; tentative D call: TRBD1 (5 bases). The source of this sequence is a young woman with alopecia areata. Some clones in this sample may be carry-over from other donors' samples. The material sequenced was whole blood, taken in connection with sensitization to the hapten diphenylcyclopropenone (DPC). In DNA, the CDR3 is TGCGCCAGCAACCAGGGTTACAATCAGCCCCAGCATTTT. Translating it yields CASNQGYNQPQHF.